One sample yielded the 30 T cell receptor beta chains listed below, sequenced in a study of Ad26.COV2.S vaccination and SARS-CoV-2 variants. Specified treatment: roughly 18 received Ad26.COV2.S at low or high dose, single or two shots; roughly five received placebo; per-sample allocation not given. Vaccine and placebo recipients were sampled on day 63 after the first injection. Sequencing was performed with immunoSEQ multiplex PCR; in TCRdb, only in-frame clones are kept and a portion is missing. The repertoire consists of around 450,000 clones, with 85% to 90% occurring once and the leading ten covering approximately 2.5%. The sample consisted of peripheral blood, taken in a trial of Ad26.COV2.S vaccine versus placebo. These receptors were collected from a person between 18 and 65 years old who received the Ad26.COV2.S COVID-19 vaccine or a placebo.

V usage is TRBV28 and J usage is TRBJ2-5; D perhaps matches TRBD2 (6 bases). V dropped 6 bases and J dropped 3 bases, with 14 bases sitting between them. Germline-derived CDR1 and CDR2 are MDHEN and SYDVKM. The CDR3 covers 14 residues. CDR3 nucleotide sequence: TGTGCCAGCAGACTACACCCGGGGGAAGAGACCCAGTACTTC. Translating gives CASRLHPGEETQYF.

This clone appeared once. The chain combines TRBV2 with TRBJ1-2; a weak D match, TRBD1 (6 bases). This CDR3 comprises 14 residues. Germline loops: CDR1 SNHLY, CDR2 FYNNEI. Trimming shortened V by 6 bases and J by 0 bases, and 11 bases separated the two germline ends. CDR3 residues: CASRRDTANYGYTF. The CDR3 bases are TGTGCCAGCAGGCGGGACACCGCTAACTATGGCTACACCTTC.

J is TRBJ2-2 and V is TRBV18; the D gene is possibly TRBD1 (7 bases). Per germline, CDR1 KGHSH and CDR2 LQKENI. The CDR3 length is 15 residues. V lost 1 base and J 8 bases, leaving 14 bases between the germline ends. The CDR3 DNA sequence: TGTGCCAGCTCACCACAGCCGACAGGGACTGGGGAGCTGTTTTTT. This codes for CASSPQPTGTGELFF.

The chain has TRBV3-1 (or the pseudogene TRBV3-2) and TRBJ2-1; 8 bases align to TRBD2. Germline CDR1 is LGHDT and CDR2 is YNNKEL (reference sequence). The junction had 4 bases not matched to a gene; V was cut back by 3 bases and J by 6 bases. CDR3 length equals 14 residues. CDR3 region: CASSQQLAANEQFF. CDR3 nucleotide sequence: TGTGCCAGCAGCCAGCAACTAGCGGCCAATGAGCAGTTCTTC.

J is TRBJ1-4 and V is TRBV30; tentative D call: TRBD1 (6 bases). The CDR3 contains 15 residues. The germline V and J ends were trimmed by 1 base and 7 bases, with 16 bases remaining between them. The germline V gene encodes CDR1 GTSNPN and CDR2 SVGIG (reference sequence). CDR3: CAWSADSWGREKLFF. The CDR3 DNA follows: TGTGCCTGGAGTGCGGACAGCTGGGGACGTGAAAAACTGTTTTTT.

The chain carries TRBV7-2 and TRBJ2-7; D is uncertain. The DNA end lines up better with TRBJ2-5; the J call may be wrong. Germline V lookup: CDR1 SGHTA, CDR2 FQGNSA. The CDR3 is made up of 12 amino acids. Written as DNA, the CDR3 is TGTGCCAGCAGCTTGGTCAGAGAGACCCAGTACTTC. It codes for CASSLVRETQYF.

The chain uses TRBV25-1 and TRBJ2-7; a weak D match, TRBD1 (6 bases). Deletions cut 4 bases from V and 6 bases from J, with 13 bases between. Germline-derived CDR1 and CDR2 are MGHDK and SYGVNS. There are 13 residues in the CDR3. This chain's CDR3 is CASSGAGDREQYV. The CDR3 DNA is TGTGCCAGCAGTGGCGCAGGGGATCGCGAGCAGTACGTC.

J is TRBJ2-5 and V is TRBV12-3 or TRBV12-4, with D unclear. There are 13 residues in the CDR3. V was clipped by 7 bases and J by 4 bases, with 13 bases between them. CDR3 bases: TGTGCCAGCACCCCCTTATGGGGAGAGACCCAGTACTTC. Translated: CASTPLWGETQYF.

This clone was seen a single time. This chain joins TRBV19 and TRBJ1-1; 9 nucleotides line up with TRBD1. The CDR3 spans 15 residues. The germline V gene has CDR1 LNHDA and CDR2 SQIVND (reference sequence). The V gene end was trimmed by 5 bases and the J gene end by 4 bases; junction bases not matched to a gene: 8. CDR3 in DNA: TGTGCCAGTAGTGGTTACAGGGGGCCGTCCACTGAAGCTTTCTTT. Its protein product is CASSGYRGPSTEAFF.

This clone was counted once. The rearrangement uses TRBV7-9 and TRBJ2-1; the D is unclear. The CDR3 covers 17 residues. V was shortened by 2 bases and J by 0 bases, with 14 bases between the two germline ends. CDR1 and CDR2 (germline): SEHNR, FQNEAQ (reference sequence). CDR3 nucleotide sequence: TGTGCCAGCAGCTTACTGGCCGACTGGAGCTCCTACAATGAGCAGTTCTTC. Its translation: CASSLLADWSSYNEQFF.

The rearrangement links TRBV28 to TRBJ1-2; D is perhaps TRBD1 (6 bases). This CDR3 region has 14 residues. The germline V and J ends were trimmed by 4 bases and 1 base, with 10 bases remaining between them. Germline loops: CDR1 MDHEN, CDR2 SYDVKM. The CDR3 sequence: CASSSTGHNYGYTF. DNA of the CDR3: TGTGCCAGCAGTTCAACGGGACATAACTATGGCTACACCTTC.

The table lists this clone with a count of one. J is TRBJ1-4 and V is TRBV5-1; D call uncertain. Trimming left V 4 bases short and J 2 bases short, with 9 bases between. This CDR3 is 14 amino acids long. Germline lookup yields CDR1 SGHRS and CDR2 YFSETQ. DNA of the CDR3: TGCGCCAGCAGCAGAGCAGCTACTAATGAAAAACTGTTTTTT. It encodes CASSRAATNEKLFF.

The J gene is TRBJ1-3, the V gene TRBV5-8; D is ambiguous. V was pared by 2 bases and J by 0 bases, with 12 bases between. Germline V gene data show CDR1 as SGHTS and CDR2 as YDEGEE. The length of the CDR3 is 16 residues. CDR3 amino acids: CASSLRPRLSGNTIYF. The CDR3 region has the DNA TGTGCCAGCAGCTTACGACCGCGACTCTCTGGAAACACCATATATTTT.

The rearrangement uses TRBV28 and TRBJ2-7; a possible D gene is TRBD1 (5 bases). V lost 3 bases and J 1 base, leaving 7 bases between the germline ends. Per germline, CDR1 MDHEN and CDR2 SYDVKM. The CDR3 length is 13 residues. CDR3 amino acids: CASSLDTSYEQYF. The CDR3 DNA sequence: TGTGCCAGCAGTTTGGACACTTCCTACGAGCAGTACTTC. The full variable domain, with the rest looked up from reference TRBV28 and TRBJ2-7, is DVKVTQSSRYLVKRTGEKVFLECVQDMDHENMFWYRQDPGLGLRLIYFSYDVKMKEKGDIPEGYSVSREKKERFSLILESASTNQTSMYLCASSLDTSYEQYFGPGTRLTVT.

The V and J genes are TRBV5-5 and TRBJ2-1, with 7 bases that match TRBD1. Germline V gives CDR1 SGHKS, CDR2 YYEKEE (reference sequence). This CDR3 is built from 15 residues. Unmatched junction bases numbered 7, after V lost 4 bases and J lost 3 bases. The CDR3 is CASSPGQPLYNEQFF. CDR3 coding DNA: TGTGCCAGCAGCCCGGGACAGCCCCTCTACAATGAGCAGTTCTTC.

The V and J genes are TRBV28 and TRBJ2-7; D call uncertain. The germline CDR1 and CDR2 sequences are MDHEN and SYDVKM. CDR3 length: 13 residues. V lost 6 bases and J lost 7, with 16 bases in between. The CDR3 DNA reads as TGTGCCAGCAGACCTTCCATGCGGTGGGAGCAGTACGTC. Encoded protein: CASRPSMRWEQYV.

Notes on this clone: The sample carries other DNA sequences with the same CDR3. The chain uses TRBV4-1 and TRBJ2-2; D not resolved. The germline V and J ends were trimmed by 4 bases and 1 base, with 4 bases remaining between them. The CDR3 covers 13 residues. CDR1 is MGHRA and CDR2 is YSYEKL in the germline V gene. The CDR3 DNA reads TGCGCCAGCAGCCCACTGAACACCGGGGAGCTGTTTTTT. Protein sequence: CASSPLNTGELFF.

The genes are TRBV7-2 and TRBJ1-2, with no clear D. CDR3 length: 14 residues. Trimming took off 5 bases at V and 0 bases at J, with 10 bases between the two ends. The germline gives CDR1 SGHTA, CDR2 FQGNSA. CDR3 sequence (DNA): TGTGCCAGCAGCCCCCAGGCAACTAACTATGGCTACACCTTC. Residues: CASSPQATNYGYTF.

The chain employs TRBV5-6 and TRBJ1-2, with D hard to call. Trimming took off 5 bases at V and 6 bases at J, with 11 bases between the two ends. The CDR3 is 12 residues long. Looked up from germline, CDR1 is SGHDT and CDR2 is YYEEEE. The CDR3 region is CASSLRVDGYTF. The CDR3 nucleotides read TGTGCCAGCAGTCTAAGGGTGGATGGCTACACCTTC.

This rearrangement joins TRBV9 to TRBJ1-4; 10 bases are shared with TRBD1. Per the germline V gene, CDR1 is SGDLS and CDR2 is YYNGEE. After removal of 0 bases from V and 7 bases from J, the junction contained 3 bases not matched to a gene. CDR3 length: 15 residues. CDR3 protein: CASSVGTGGAEKLFF. For the CDR3, the DNA is TGTGCCAGCAGCGTAGGGACAGGGGGGGCTGAAAAACTGTTTTTT.

CDR3 region: CASSFFRGATGYTF. The CDR3 DNA reads TGTGCCAGCAGCTTTTTCCGGGGGGCCACTGGCTACACCTTC. This rearrangement joins TRBV7-2 to TRBJ1-2, with D possibly matching TRBD1 (6 bases). Trimming shortened V by 3 bases and J by 7 bases, and 15 bases separated the two germline ends. From germline, CDR1 is SGHTA and CDR2 FQGNSA. CDR3 length: 14 amino acids.

J is TRBJ1-1 and V is TRBV5-1; D perhaps matches TRBD1 (6 bases). CDR3 length: 14 residues. The ends were cut back, 2 bases at V and 3 bases at J, with 11 bases in the middle. Germline loops: CDR1 SGHRS, CDR2 YFSETQ. DNA of the CDR3: TGCGCCAGCAGCTTACAGGGACCGTACACTGAAGCTTTCTTT. This codes for CASSLQGPYTEAFF.

The J gene is TRBJ2-6, the V gene TRBV7-9; D not certain. This CDR3 is built from 16 residues. CDR1 and CDR2 (germline): SEHNR, FQNEAQ (reference sequence). Between the trimmed V and J ends, which lost 1 base and 2 bases, there was a span of 9 bases. CDR3 sequence (DNA): TGTGCCAGCAGCTTAGGCCAGGCGCCTGGGGCCAACGTCCTGACTTTC. Amino acids: CASSLGQAPGANVLTF.

The chain employs TRBV30 and TRBJ1-2, with D possibly being TRBD1 (5 bases). CDR1 GTSNPN and CDR2 SVGIG come from the germline V gene (reference sequence). Deletions cut 0 bases from V and 13 bases from J, with 15 bases between. The CDR3 is 12 amino acids. In DNA form, the CDR3 reads TGTGCCTGGAGTGTCCTGTCGGGGGAGCCCACCTTC. Translation: CAWSVLSGEPTF. Full variable domain (missing parts from reference TRBV30 and TRBJ1-2): SQTIHQWPATLVQPVGSPLSLECTVEGTSNPNLYWYRQAAGRGLQLLFYSVGIGQISSEVPQNLSASRPQDRQFILSSKKLLLSDSGFYLCAWSVLSGEPTFGSGTRLTVV.

This chain connects TRBV5-1 to TRBJ2-2; no reliable D call. Germline V gene data show CDR1 as SGHRS and CDR2 as YFSETQ. V was cut by 3 bases and J by 3 bases, with 12 bases left in between. The CDR3 consists of 15 residues. The CDR3 loop reads CASSSGGLDTGELFF. For the CDR3, the DNA is TGCGCCAGCAGCTCGGGTGGTTTGGACACCGGGGAGCTGTTTTTT.

This clone was seen more than once but under ten times. This chain links TRBV24-1 with TRBJ2-3; no clear D gene. This CDR3 has 12 amino acids. The germline CDR1 and CDR2 sequences are KGHDR and SFDVKD. V lost 7 bases and J lost 8, with 12 bases in between. The CDR3 region is CATRERRGTQYF. The CDR3 DNA is TGTGCCACCAGGGAACGGAGAGGTACGCAGTATTTT.

The J gene is TRBJ2-6, the V gene TRBV23-1; D is unresolved. TRBV23-1 is given ORF status, its function remaining uncertain. The CDR3 covers 15 residues. V lost 4 bases to trimming and J lost 1 base, with 8 bases between them. The CDR3 nucleotides are TGCGCCAGCAGTCCGCAGATGTCTGGGGCCAACGTCCTGACTTTC. It translates to CASSPQMSGANVLTF.

The chain has TRBV15 and TRBJ2-4, with a weak D call TRBD1 (6 bases). The V gene's germline CDR1 is LNHNV and CDR2 YYDKDF (reference sequence). CDR3 size: 15 residues. V lost 2 bases, J lost 7 bases, and 15 bases lay in between. CDR3 in DNA: TGTGCCACCAGCAGATCGAGGACAGAGAAGAACATTCAGTACTTC. This sequence encodes CATSRSRTEKNIQYF.

The J gene is TRBJ2-6, the V gene TRBV2; D unclear. V shed 5 bases and J shed 0 bases, with 8 bases lying between them. The germline gives CDR1 SNHLY, CDR2 FYNNEI. The CDR3 has 15 residues. CDR3 sequence (DNA): TGTGCCAGCAGTTCAATTTACTCTGGGGCCAACGTCCTGACTTTC. As protein: CASSSIYSGANVLTF.

The V gene is TRBV5-5, the J gene TRBJ1-1; D perhaps matches TRBD1 (5 bases). The germline gives CDR1 SGHKS, CDR2 YYEKEE (reference sequence). There are 14 residues in the CDR3. V was clipped by 2 bases and J by 4 bases, with 12 bases between them. The CDR3 coding sequence is TGTGCCAGCAGCTTCCCCGCGGGGGTCACTGAAGCTTTCTTT. Its protein product is CASSFPAGVTEAFF.